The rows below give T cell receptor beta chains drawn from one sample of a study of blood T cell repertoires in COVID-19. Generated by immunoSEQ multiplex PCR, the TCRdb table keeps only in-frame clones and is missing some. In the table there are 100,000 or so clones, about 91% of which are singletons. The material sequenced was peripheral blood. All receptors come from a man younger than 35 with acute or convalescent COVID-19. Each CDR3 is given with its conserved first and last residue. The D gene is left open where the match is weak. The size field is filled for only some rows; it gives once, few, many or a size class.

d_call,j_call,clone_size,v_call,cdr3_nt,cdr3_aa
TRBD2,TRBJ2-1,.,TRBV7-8,TGTGCCAGCAGCCTCGGAGTGGGCGGGGGGGCCCATGAGCAGTTCTTC,CASSLGVGGGAHEQFF
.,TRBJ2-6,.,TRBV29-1,TGCAGCGTGGACTCCGTAGGGGCCAACGTCCTGACTTTC,CSVDSVGANVLTF
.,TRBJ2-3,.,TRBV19,TGTGCCAGTACCAGGGGTCAAGGGGGAGATACGCAGTATTTT,CASTRGQGGDTQYF
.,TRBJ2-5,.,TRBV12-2,TGTGCAAGTCGCTTAGCTCCTAGCGGGCGTTCTTTAGGGCAAGAGACCCAGTACTTC,CASRLAPSGRSLGQETQYF
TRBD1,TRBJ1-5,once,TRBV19,TGTGCCAGTACCACTGGGACAGACAGCAATCAGCCCCAGCATTTT,CASTTGTDSNQPQHF
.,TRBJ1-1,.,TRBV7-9,TGTGCCAGCAGCTTAGTGCGGGGGTCTGAAGCTTTCTTT,CASSLVRGSEAFF
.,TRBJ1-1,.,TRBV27,TGTGCCAGCAGTTTAGGCAGGGTCGCTGAAGCTTTCTTT,CASSLGRVAEAFF
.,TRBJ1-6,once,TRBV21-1,TGTGCCAGCAGCAATGGTATTAGGACAGGAAATTCACCCCTCCACTTT,CASSNGIRTGNSPLHF
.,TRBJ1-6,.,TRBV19,TGTGCCAGTAGTATAGCCGCGAGCGTCCTCCACTTT,CASSIAASVLHF
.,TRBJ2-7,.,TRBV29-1,TGCAGCGTTGGCGGGTGGAGTGGCGGCGGCGCCAGCTACGAGCAGTACTTC,CSVGGWSGGGASYEQYF
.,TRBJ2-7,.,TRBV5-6,TGTGCCAGCAGCGCTCAAGGAGTCTACGAGCAGTACTTC,CASSAQGVYEQYF
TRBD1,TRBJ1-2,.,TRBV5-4,TGTGCCAGCAGCATCGGACAGGGTTCCTATGGCTACACCTTC,CASSIGQGSYGYTF
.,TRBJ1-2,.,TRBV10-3,TGTGCCACCCGACAGGTTGAACTGGATGGCTACACCTTC,CATRQVELDGYTF
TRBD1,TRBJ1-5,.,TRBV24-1,TGTGCCACCAGTGACCACACCCGGGACAGGGACGGTGGCAATCAGCCCCAGCATTTT,CATSDHTRDRDGGNQPQHF
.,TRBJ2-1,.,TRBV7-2,TGTGCCAGCAGCGGACGGGACTTCCTTTACAATGAGCAGTTCTTC,CASSGRDFLYNEQFF
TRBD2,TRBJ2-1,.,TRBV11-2,TGTGCCAGCAGCTTAGTGGGCGGGAGGCAGTACAATGAGCAGTTCTTC,CASSLVGGRQYNEQFF
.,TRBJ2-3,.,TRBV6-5,TGTGCCAGCAGTTATAGTCCGGGGGAGGCGGATACGCAGTATTTT,CASSYSPGEADTQYF
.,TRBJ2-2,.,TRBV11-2,TGTGCCAGCAGCTTTTTTTTTAGAGGGAAAGGCGACACCGGGGAGCTGTTTTTT,CASSFFFRGKGDTGELFF
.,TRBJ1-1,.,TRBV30,TGTGCCTGGGAGGGACTAGGGACAAGGAACACTGAAGCTTTCTTT,CAWEGLGTRNTEAFF
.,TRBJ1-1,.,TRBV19,TGTGCCAGTAGCAGCGATCGGCAGTTAAACACTGAAGCTTTCTTT,CASSSDRQLNTEAFF
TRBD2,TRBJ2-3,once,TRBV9,TGTGCCAGCAGCACTAGCGGGGGGGCGACAGATACGCAGTATTTT,CASSTSGGATDTQYF
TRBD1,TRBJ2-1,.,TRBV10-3,TGTGCCATCAGCGCCGACAGGGTAGTCCCCTACAATGAGCAGTTCTTC,CAISADRVVPYNEQFF
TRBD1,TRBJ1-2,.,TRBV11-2,TGTGCCAGCAGCTTCGGACAGGGCCCTTATGGCTACACCTTC,CASSFGQGPYGYTF
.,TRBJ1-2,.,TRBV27,TGTGCCAGCAGTTCTCCCCGGGGGGTCGGGTTCTATGGCTACACCTTC,CASSSPRGVGFYGYTF
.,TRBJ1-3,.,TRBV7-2,TGTGCCAGCAGCTATACAGGGAAGAATGGAAACACCATATATTTT,CASSYTGKNGNTIYF
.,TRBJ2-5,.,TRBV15,TGTGCCACCAGAGGGGGGGCCGGGGAGACCCAGTACTTC,CATRGGAGETQYF
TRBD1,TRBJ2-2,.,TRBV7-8,TGTGCCATTCCGGGACAGGGAAACACCGGGGAGCTGTTTTTT,CAIPGQGNTGELFF
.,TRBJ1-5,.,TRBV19,TGTGCCAGTAGTAACCCCAATCTGGATCTGACAGGTCAGCCCCAGCATTTT,CASSNPNLDLTGQPQHF
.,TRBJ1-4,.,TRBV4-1,TGCGCCAGCAGCCAAGAGTTGGGGGGGGGTAATGAAAAACTGTTTTTT,CASSQELGGGNEKLFF
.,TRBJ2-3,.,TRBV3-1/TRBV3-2,TGTGCCAGCAGTCGCGGGTCGGGCAGGGGGGAGAATACGCAGTATTTT,CASSRGSGRGENTQYF
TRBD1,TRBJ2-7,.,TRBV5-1,TGCGCCAGCAGCTCCGGGACAGTGTCCTACGAGCAGTACTTC,CASSSGTVSYEQYF
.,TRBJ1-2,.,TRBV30,TGTGCCTGGAGTGTACACCGAGACACCCTCATCAGAGGCTACACCTTC,CAWSVHRDTLIRGYTF
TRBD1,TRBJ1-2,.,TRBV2,TGTGCCAGCAGACGCGGACAGGGGGCTGGCTATGGCTACACCTTC,CASRRGQGAGYGYTF
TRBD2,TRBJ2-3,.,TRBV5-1,TGCGCCAGCAGGGCGGGGGGGCCGAAGGATACGCAGTATTTT,CASRAGGPKDTQYF
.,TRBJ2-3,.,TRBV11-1,TGTGCCAGCAGCTTAGTGCGGAGGGGTAGCACAGATACGCAGTATTTT,CASSLVRRGSTDTQYF
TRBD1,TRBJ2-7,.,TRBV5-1,TGCGCCAGCAGCTTGATAGGACAGGGGGCCTACGAGCAGTACTTC,CASSLIGQGAYEQYF
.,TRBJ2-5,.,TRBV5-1,TGCGCCAGCAGCTTTATAGCGGTCCAAGAGACCCAGTACTTC,CASSFIAVQETQYF
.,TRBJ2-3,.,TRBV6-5,TGTGCCAGCGGAGCAGGGTGGACAGATACGCAGTATTTT,CASGAGWTDTQYF
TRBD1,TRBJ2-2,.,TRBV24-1,TGTGCCACCAGGGCAGGGGGCCACACCGGGGAGCTGTTTTTT,CATRAGGHTGELFF
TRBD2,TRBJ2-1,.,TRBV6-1,TGTGCCAGCAGTGAATGGGCTAGCGGGGAGAATGAGCAGTTCTTC,CASSEWASGENEQFF
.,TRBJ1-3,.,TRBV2,TGTGCCAGCAGCCAGGACAGCTCTGGAAACACCATATATTTT,CASSQDSSGNTIYF
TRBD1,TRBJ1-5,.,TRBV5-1,TGCGCCAGCAGCTTGGGACAGGGACTCGAGCCCCAGCATTTT,CASSLGQGLEPQHF
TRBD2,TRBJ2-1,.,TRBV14,TGTGCCAGCAGCCCGACCTTACTAGCGGGGGTCCACAATGAGCAGTTCTTC,CASSPTLLAGVHNEQFF
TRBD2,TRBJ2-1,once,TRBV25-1,TGTGCCAGCAGTGAATATGGAACTAGCGGGAGCTATGAGCAGTTCTTC,CASSEYGTSGSYEQFF
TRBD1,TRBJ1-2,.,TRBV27,TGTGCCAGCAGTCCCTGGACAGGGGGGCCTAACTATGGCTACACCTTC,CASSPWTGGPNYGYTF
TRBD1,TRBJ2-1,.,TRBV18,TGTGCCAGCTCAGGAGCGGGACAGGGTACGAATGAGCAGTTCTTC,CASSGAGQGTNEQFF
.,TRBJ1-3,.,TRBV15,TGTGCCACCAGCAGCCTCGACAGCCCTGGAAACACCATATATTTT,CATSSLDSPGNTIYF
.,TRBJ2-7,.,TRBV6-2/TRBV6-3,TGTGCCAGCAGCCCCCGGGCCGCGGGGCAGTACTTC,CASSPRAAGQYF
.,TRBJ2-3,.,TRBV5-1,TGCGCCAGCACCTCTAGAGATACGCAGTATTTT,CASTSRDTQYF